A selection of T cell receptor beta chains follows, all from one sample in a study of T cells after posttransplantation cyclophosphamide. Here immunoSEQ multiplex PCR was the method, and the copy in TCRdb shows in-frame clones only, minus some. The sample includes some 54,000 clones, under 95% seen only once; the top ten take around 2.8%. Material: PBMCs. The receptors stem from a woman aged 25 to 45 in good health and a related stem cell transplant donor. CDR3s include the opening cysteine and the closing phenylalanine or tryptophan. Each record gives: CDR3 protein, J gene, CDR3 length, V gene.

CDR3 protein: CASQGAENYGYTF
J gene: TRBJ1-2
CDR3 length: 13
V gene: TRBV27

CDR3 protein: CASSPIRDGTGELFF
J gene: TRBJ2-2
CDR3 length: 15
V gene: TRBV14

CDR3 protein: CASSFGAGGYEQYF
J gene: NA
CDR3 length: 14
V gene: TRBV7-2

CDR3 protein: CASSLPGRNYGYTF
J gene: TRBJ1-2
CDR3 length: 14
V gene: TRBV5-4

CDR3 protein: CAISETGGNTGELFF
J gene: TRBJ2-2
CDR3 length: 15
V gene: TRBV10-3

CDR3 protein: CASSYRDRGGTDTQYF
J gene: TRBJ2-3
CDR3 length: 16
V gene: TRBV6-5

CDR3 protein: CASVEGGGAYEQYF
J gene: TRBJ2-7
CDR3 length: 14
V gene: TRBV2

CDR3 protein: CASSQDPLSPGYSGNTIYF
J gene: TRBJ1-3
CDR3 length: 19
V gene: TRBV4-1

CDR3 protein: CASSEQNYGYTF
J gene: TRBJ1-2
CDR3 length: 12
V gene: TRBV2

CDR3 protein: CASSGSRGGRIGPEKLFF
J gene: TRBJ1-4
CDR3 length: 18
V gene: TRBV9

CDR3 protein: CASSSEVPTDTQYF
J gene: TRBJ2-3
CDR3 length: 14
V gene: TRBV7-3

CDR3 protein: CASSVERAGQGHNEQFF
J gene: TRBJ2-1
CDR3 length: 17
V gene: TRBV9

CDR3 protein: CASSLDTLHSGNTIYF
J gene: TRBJ1-3
CDR3 length: 16
V gene: TRBV5-4

CDR3 protein: CASSLNRDNSPLHF
J gene: TRBJ1-6
CDR3 length: 14
V gene: TRBV5-1

CDR3 protein: CAISNRYLNTEAFF
J gene: TRBJ1-1
CDR3 length: 14
V gene: TRBV10-3

CDR3 protein: CAWRLSHRGPQETQYF
J gene: TRBJ2-5
CDR3 length: 16
V gene: TRBV30

CDR3 protein: CASSVTQANTEAFF
J gene: TRBJ1-1
CDR3 length: 14
V gene: TRBV11-2

CDR3 protein: CASSLFVGETSGTGELFF
J gene: TRBJ2-2
CDR3 length: 18
V gene: TRBV5-5

CDR3 protein: CASSDRPSNEQFF
J gene: TRBJ2-1
CDR3 length: 13
V gene: TRBV2

CDR3 protein: CASTEGWAHQPQHF
J gene: TRBJ1-5
CDR3 length: 14
V gene: TRBV19

CDR3 protein: CASSSGQGSHGYTF
J gene: TRBJ1-2
CDR3 length: 14
V gene: TRBV5-1

CDR3 protein: CASSLFQNTEAFF
J gene: TRBJ1-1
CDR3 length: 13
V gene: TRBV28

CDR3 protein: CASSAGTSGGPTDTQYF
J gene: TRBJ2-3
CDR3 length: 17
V gene: TRBV11-3